This entry features one T cell receptor beta chain sequence. Germline CDR1 is ENHRY and CDR2 is SYGVKD. Unmatched junction bases numbered 16, after V lost 4 bases and J lost 4 bases. The CDR3 has 18 amino acids. This sample was included in a study of shared T cell receptors in the human thymus. The repertoire was sequenced with immunoSEQ multiplex PCR; TCRdb's copy has only in-frame clones and lacks some. The sample lists about 660,000 clones, roughly 90% seen once, with 0.01% in the top ten. These data were also reused for a study on human thymus T cells.

Sample: thymocytes. This chain connects TRBV10-3 to TRBJ2-5; TRBD2 agrees at 9 bases. The TCR comes from a boy in the first two years of life with a congenital heart defect. This chain's CDR3 is CAISAVVKAGGGTETQYF. In nucleotides, the CDR3 is TGTGCCATCAGTGCAGTCGTTAAAGCGGGAGGCGGTACAGAGACCCAGTACTTC.